This T cell receptor beta chain was observed in a study of T cell responses to AZD1222 COVID-19 vaccine. Study-wide findings and caveats: Among the donors, most were white British and more were female, and clonal diversity was possibly underestimated.

Germline V gene lookup returns CDR1 LGHDT and CDR2 YNNKEL (reference sequence). The CDR3 is 15 amino acids. V dropped 3 bases and J dropped 6 bases, with 15 bases sitting between them. Generated by immunoSEQ multiplex PCR, the TCRdb table keeps only in-frame clones and is missing some. The table lists 150,000 to 200,000 clones, around 88% of them singletons. This clone was seen only a few times. Its specificity is not known. The chain has TRBV3-1 (or the pseudogene TRBV3-2) and TRBJ1-5; D ambiguous. This TCR came from an adult who received the AZD1222 COVID-19 vaccine. The sample was peripheral blood, taken 28 days after the second AZD1222 dose. The CDR3 region is CASSHHDRRPQPQHF. As DNA, the CDR3 is TGTGCCAGCAGCCATCACGACCGACGCCCTCAGCCCCAGCATTTT.